This section outlines one TCR beta chain sequence together with its context. Its antigen remains unknown. Flow cytometry had shown expanded CD8+CD57+ cells in the patients chosen for sequencing. All participating patients were living with severe acquired aplastic anemia. The CDR3 contains 13 residues. From germline, CDR1 is SNHLY and CDR2 FYNNEI. V was clipped by 5 bases and J by 0 bases, with 8 bases between them. This sample was included in a study of CD8+CD57+ T cells in acquired aplastic anemia. Study details: Sorting CD4+ and CD8+ cells gave DNA averaging approximately 3 ug. Study conclusions and caveats: The CD8+ Simpson's diversity of patients and controls was not significantly different.

The TCR beta profiling, which covered VDJ combination and CDR3 sequence, was carried out using genomic DNA as the template. TCRdb itself ran the reads through MiXCR, one entry per CDR3 protein. The sample contains fewer than 250,000 distinct CDR3 sequences, around 43% of which appear only once. Sequences were obtained from sorted CD4+, CD8+, or CD8+CD57+ T cells (not recorded which) from PBMCs. This clonotype was obtained from a human donor with aplastic anemia. The chain employs TRBV2 and TRBJ2-7; D call uncertain. Here the CDR3 DNA reads TGTGCCAGCAGTCGGAACCTCTCCTACGAGCAGTACTTC. Protein product: CASSRNLSYEQYF.